Included here is one T cell receptor beta chain sequence, with context. The data were taken from a study of blood T cell repertoires in COVID-19. Study in general: Specimens from acute and convalescent COVID-19 originated in the United States, Italy and Spain. T cells, B-cell-depleted T cells, or PBMCs provided the cDNA or gDNA that served as material.

In germline, CDR1 is MNHEY, CDR2 SVGAGI. With V trimmed by 3 bases and J by 4 bases, 8 bases remained unmatched. This CDR3 is 15 amino acids long. Produced via immunoSEQ multiplex PCR; TCRdb's table is partial and in-frame only. Among about 69,000 clones, almost 80% were seen once, and the ten largest hold 16%. This chain joins TRBV6-5 and TRBJ2-7; 8 positions agree with TRBD1. The specimen was peripheral blood. The sequence came from a man aged 55 to 69 with acute or convalescent COVID-19. DNA for the CDR3: TGTGCCAGCAGTTATACCGGGACAGGACGTTACGAGCAGTACTTC. Its protein is CASSYTGTGRYEQYF.